The clone carrying this T cell receptor (beta chain) showed up just once. The data stem from a study of blood T cell repertoires in COVID-19. Study in general: Sites in the United States, Italy and Spain provided acute and convalescent COVID-19 samples. The cDNA or gDNA used as material had been derived from T cells, B-cell-depleted T cells, or PBMCs.

As handled by the study authors: From reference gene primer amplification, estimates of nucleated cell counts were derived. Sequencing was performed with immunoSEQ multiplex PCR; in TCRdb, only in-frame clones are kept and a portion is missing. The V and J calls and clone size were taken over from that table, and D and trimming were inferred from the DNA. The sample gives under 150,000 clones, roughly 90% of which show up once; roughly 8.9% is in the top ten. V shed 2 bases and J 5 bases; nucleotides not matched to a gene: 9. The CDR3 runs to 16 residues. This receptor was obtained from a woman in her sixties or seventies who had recovered from COVID-19. V and J are TRBV5-3 and TRBJ2-2; TRBD2 matches 7 bases. TRBV5-3 is an ORF for which the function is uncertain. Sequencing was done on a sample of peripheral blood. The CDR3 nucleotides are TGTGCCAGAAGCTTAGGAGGGAGGGATAAGACCGGGGAGCTGTTTTTT. Protein: CARSLGGRDKTGELFF.